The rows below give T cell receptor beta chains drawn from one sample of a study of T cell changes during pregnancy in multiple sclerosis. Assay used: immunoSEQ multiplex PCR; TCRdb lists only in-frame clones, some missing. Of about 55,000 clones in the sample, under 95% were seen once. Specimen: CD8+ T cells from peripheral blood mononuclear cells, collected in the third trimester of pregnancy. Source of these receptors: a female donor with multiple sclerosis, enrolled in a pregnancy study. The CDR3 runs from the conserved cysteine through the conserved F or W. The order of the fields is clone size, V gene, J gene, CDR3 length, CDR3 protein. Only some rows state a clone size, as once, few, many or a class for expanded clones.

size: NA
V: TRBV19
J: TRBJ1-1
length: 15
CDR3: CASTHRGLMDTEAFF

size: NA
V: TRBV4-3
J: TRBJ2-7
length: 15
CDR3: CASSQHNRAFSEQYF

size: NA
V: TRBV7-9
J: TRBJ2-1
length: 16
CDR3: CASSLAGTSGRLEQFF

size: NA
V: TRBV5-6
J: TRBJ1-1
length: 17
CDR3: CASSQGQFSFMNTEAFF

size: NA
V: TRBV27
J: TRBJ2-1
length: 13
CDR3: CASSLGRYNEQFF

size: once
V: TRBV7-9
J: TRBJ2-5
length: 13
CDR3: CASSLGGGETQYF

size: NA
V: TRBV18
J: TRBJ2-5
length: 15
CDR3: CASSPQFEGSETQYF

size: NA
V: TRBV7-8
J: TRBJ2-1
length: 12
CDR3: CASSEWRNEQFF

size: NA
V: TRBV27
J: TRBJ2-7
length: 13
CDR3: CASSWDRGYEQYF

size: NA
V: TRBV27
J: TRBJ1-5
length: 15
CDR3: CASSFLGQNNQPQHF

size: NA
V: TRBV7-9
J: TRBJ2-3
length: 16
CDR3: CASSFPGAGEADTQYF

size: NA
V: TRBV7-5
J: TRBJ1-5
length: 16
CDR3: CARTPTGAYSNQPQHF

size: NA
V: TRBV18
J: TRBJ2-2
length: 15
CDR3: CASSQRTGWTGELFF

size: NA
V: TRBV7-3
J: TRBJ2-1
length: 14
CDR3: CASSIIAGADEQFF

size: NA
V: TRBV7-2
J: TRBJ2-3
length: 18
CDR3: CASSRPHAPGADSDTQYF

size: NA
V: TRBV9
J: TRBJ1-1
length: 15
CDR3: CASSATGNMNTEAFF

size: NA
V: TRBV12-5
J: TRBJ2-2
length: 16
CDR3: CASGLFPGVVTGELFF

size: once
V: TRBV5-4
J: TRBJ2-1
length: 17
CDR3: CASSFSGGRQGVNEQFF

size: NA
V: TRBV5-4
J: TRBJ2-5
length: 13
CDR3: CASSLRGQETQYF

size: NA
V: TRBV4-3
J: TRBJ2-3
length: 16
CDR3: CASSQEIGRVTDTQYF

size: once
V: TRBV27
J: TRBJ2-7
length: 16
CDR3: CASSPGTSGSSYEQYF

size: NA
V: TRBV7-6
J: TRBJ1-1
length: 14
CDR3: CASSEPGGSTEAFF

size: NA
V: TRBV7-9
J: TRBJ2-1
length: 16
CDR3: CASSLASLDYYNEQFF

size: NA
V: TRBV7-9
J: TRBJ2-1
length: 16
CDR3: CASSIGEVRPYNEQFF

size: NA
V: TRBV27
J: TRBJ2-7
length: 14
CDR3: CASSPLEGSYEQYF

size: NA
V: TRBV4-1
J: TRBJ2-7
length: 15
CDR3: CASSQGAGVSYEQYF

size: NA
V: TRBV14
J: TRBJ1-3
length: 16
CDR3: CASSQDWAVSGNTIYF

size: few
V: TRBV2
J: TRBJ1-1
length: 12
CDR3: CATPAENTEAFF

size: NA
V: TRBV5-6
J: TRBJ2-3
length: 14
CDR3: CASSLGNTGYLRYF

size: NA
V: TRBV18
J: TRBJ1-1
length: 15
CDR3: CASSPAGVGNTEAFF

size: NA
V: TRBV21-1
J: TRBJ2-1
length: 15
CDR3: CASTPNPGVWSEQFF

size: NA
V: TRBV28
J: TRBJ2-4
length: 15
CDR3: CASSLWGQGQNIQYF

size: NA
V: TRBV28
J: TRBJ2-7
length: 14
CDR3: CASTTRNYPHEQYF

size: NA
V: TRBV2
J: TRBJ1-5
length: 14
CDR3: CASKGKGTNQPQHF

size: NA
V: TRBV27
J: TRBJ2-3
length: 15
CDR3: CASSLGERSTDTQYF

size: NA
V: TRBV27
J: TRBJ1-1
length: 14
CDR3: CASIPDISNTEAFF

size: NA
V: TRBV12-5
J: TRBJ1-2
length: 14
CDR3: CASGLPGQNYGYTF

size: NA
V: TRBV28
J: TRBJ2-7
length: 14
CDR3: CASSMGTAVYEQYF

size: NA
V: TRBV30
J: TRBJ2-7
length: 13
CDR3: CAWGLAGVHEQYF

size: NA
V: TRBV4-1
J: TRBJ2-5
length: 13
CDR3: CASSQDLEETQYF

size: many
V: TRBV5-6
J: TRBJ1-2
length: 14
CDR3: CASSFRTGGDGYTF

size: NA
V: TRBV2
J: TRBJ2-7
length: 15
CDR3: CASRDPGLTIYEQYF

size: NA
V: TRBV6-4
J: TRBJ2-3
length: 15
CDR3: CASSEDGEAADTQYF

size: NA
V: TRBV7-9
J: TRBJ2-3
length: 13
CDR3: CASSPADTDTQYF

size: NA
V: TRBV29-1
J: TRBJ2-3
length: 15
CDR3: CSVELAPGEGFAQYF

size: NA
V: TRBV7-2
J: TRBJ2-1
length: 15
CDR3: CASSLAGSSYNEQFF

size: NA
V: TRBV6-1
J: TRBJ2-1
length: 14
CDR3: CASRLTSSYNEQFF